The next 28 T cell receptor beta chains were all read from a single sample in a study. TCRdb redid the calling of the RT-PCR reads with MiXCR, one entry per CDR3 protein. The sample has fewer than 800,000 distinct CDR3 sequences, around 14% seen once. Sequencing was carried out using memory CD4+ T cells from blood. The origin of the receptors is a female donor in good health, serving as a healthy control.

This clonotype was seen more than once but under ten times. J is TRBJ2-7 and V is TRBV3-1, with a possible D match to TRBD1 (6 bases). CDR1 and CDR2 (germline): LGHDT, YNNKEL (reference sequence). CDR3 size: 13 residues. V was trimmed by 4 bases and J by 6 bases, leaving 13 bases between them. The CDR3 loop reads CASSLQGVTEQYF. The CDR3 region has the DNA TGTGCCAGCAGCCTACAGGGAGTGACCGAGCAGTACTTC.

V is TRBV5-1 and J is TRBJ2-3, with 7 bases lining up with TRBD2. The CDR3 runs 16 residues. CDR1 and CDR2 from the germline V gene are SGHRS and YFSETQ. Trimming at V came to 1 base and at J to 2 bases, leaving 7 bases not matched to a gene. CDR3 nucleotides: TGCGCCAGCAGCTTGTTCTCAGCGGGGACCACAGATACGCAGTATTTT. Protein: CASSLFSAGTTDTQYF.

This chain connects TRBV6-1 to TRBJ2-7; D is ambiguous. Germline V gene sequence: CDR1 MNHNS, CDR2 SASEGT. Trimming pared 2 bases from V and 0 bases from J, leaving 11 bases between. The CDR3 sequence is 15 residues long. CDR3 region: CASSEYPTPSYEQYF. CDR3 coding DNA: TGTGCCAGCAGTGAATATCCAACGCCCTCCTACGAGCAGTACTTC.

As for this clonotype: This may arise from a read error, as a much more abundant clone is one base away. The genes are TRBV29-1 and TRBJ2-1; either TRBD1 or TRBD2 may supply D (5 bases each). CDR1 is SQVTM and CDR2 is ANQGSEA in the germline V gene. The CDR3 spans 13 residues. This CDR3 is CAIQAGFYNEQFF. CDR3 DNA sequence: TGCGCCATACAGGCGGGTTTCTACAATGAGCAGTTCTTC.

This clonotype is a singleton in its sample. The chain is built from TRBV27 and TRBJ1-1; unclear D gene. This CDR3 has 16 residues. The V end was cut by 0 bases, the J end by 2 bases, with 13 bases between. From germline, CDR1 is MNHEY and CDR2 SMNVEV (reference sequence). CDR3 protein: CASSLSPLGGNTEAFF. CDR3 DNA sequence: TGTGCCAGCAGTTTATCACCCCTTGGTGGAAACACTGAAGCTTTCTTT.

In its sample, this clonotype was seen a few times. The rearrangement links TRBV9 to TRBJ1-3; no firm D call. V was cut by 3 bases and J by 4 bases, with 17 bases left in between. Per the germline V gene, CDR1 is SGDLS and CDR2 is YYNGEE. The CDR3 has 16 residues. CDR3 sequence: CASSEPGKGGGNTIYF. The CDR3 DNA reads TGTGCCAGCAGCGAACCGGGCAAGGGCGGAGGAAACACCATATATTTT.

This clonotype was seen only a few times. The chain is built from TRBV6-5 and TRBJ1-3, with D possibly being TRBD1 (6 bases). V gave up 4 bases and J gave up 0 bases, with 16 bases separating them. Germline V gene data show CDR1 as MNHEY and CDR2 as SVGAGI. The CDR3 length is 17 residues. The CDR3 nucleotides are TGTGCCAGCAGTTCAGGGGCCACGGCCCACTCTGGAAACACCATATATTTT. This codes for CASSSGATAHSGNTIYF.

In this sample, this clonotype turned up many times. V usage is TRBV7-9 and J usage is TRBJ2-3; unclear D gene. Trimming removed 5 bases at V and 4 bases at J, with 7 bases between. Germline assignment: CDR1 SEHNR and CDR2 FQNEAQ (reference sequence). The CDR3 is 12 residues long. The CDR3 region is CASSPTADTQYF. CDR3 DNA sequence: TGTGCCAGCAGCCCTACGGCAGATACGCAGTATTTT. The variable domain in full, completed from reference TRBV7-9 and TRBJ2-3, reads DTGVSQNPRHKITKRGQNVTFRCDPISEHNRLYWYRQTLGQGPEFLTYFQNEAQLEKSRLLSDRFSAERPKGSFSTLEIQRTEQGDSAMYLCASSPTADTQYFGPGTRLTVL.

J is TRBJ1-4 and V is TRBV28; no firm D call. V dropped 6 bases and J dropped 4 bases, with 3 bases sitting between them. Germline CDR1 is MDHEN and CDR2 is SYDVKM. CDR3 length equals 11 residues. The CDR3: CASRVNEKLFF. CDR3 nucleotides: TGTGCCAGCAGGGTTAATGAAAAACTGTTTTTT. Full variable domain (missing parts from reference TRBV28 and TRBJ1-4): DVKVTQSSRYLVKRTGEKVFLECVQDMDHENMFWYRQDPGLGLRLIYFSYDVKMKEKGDIPEGYSVSREKKERFSLILESASTNQTSMYLCASRVNEKLFFGSGTQLSVL.

This clonotype showed up many times. The chain employs TRBV20-1 and TRBJ2-1, with TRBD2 matching over 15 bases. With V trimmed by 5 bases and J by 0 bases, 14 bases remained unmatched. Germline V gives CDR1 DFQATT, CDR2 SNEGSKA (reference sequence). This CDR3 contains 20 residues. As DNA, the CDR3 is TGCAGTGCTTCCGAACCGGGACTAGCGGGAGGAATACGCTCCTACAATGAGCAGTTCTTC. Its translation is CSASEPGLAGGIRSYNEQFF.

The chain has TRBV6-2 or TRBV6-3 and TRBJ2-7; D remains ambiguous. Between the trimmed V and J ends, which lost 7 bases and 6 bases, there was a span of 16 bases. The germline V gene has CDR1 MNHEY and CDR2 SVGEGT. This CDR3 spans 13 amino acids. The CDR3 nucleotides are TGTGCCAGCACACAACCCGGAGTGGGCGAGCAGTACTTC. It specifies CASTQPGVGEQYF.

This clonotype was picked up many times. CDR3 loop: CASSLNTGNQPQHF. The DNA for the CDR3 is TGTGCCAGCAGCTTAAATACCGGCAATCAGCCCCAGCATTTT. The chain carries TRBV7-2 and TRBJ1-5; D unclear. Trimming pared 2 bases from V and 2 bases from J, leaving 7 bases between. CDR3 length: 14 amino acids. From germline, CDR1 is SGHTA and CDR2 FQGNSA.

The chain recombines TRBV5-1 with TRBJ1-2; 9 bases are a match to TRBD1. Germline V gene sequence: CDR1 SGHRS, CDR2 YFSETQ. This CDR3 region has 17 residues. The ends lost 4 bases at V and 6 bases at J; junction bases unmatched: 16. The CDR3 nucleotides read TGCGCCAGCAGCCTTGCTCCGCCGGGACAGGGTTTTGATGGCTACACCTTC. This sequence encodes CASSLAPPGQGFDGYTF.

This clonotype has only a few counts. The chain has TRBV20-1 and TRBJ2-7; TRBD1 agrees at 8 bases. This CDR3 spans 19 amino acids. CDR1 and CDR2 from the germline V gene are DFQATT and SNEGSKA (reference sequence). J lost 3 bases, V lost 4 bases, and 23 bases had no gene match. The CDR3 coding sequence is TGCAGTGCTACCGACCCCTTCACCCCCGGTGGGACAGGTTACTACGAGCAGTACTTC. It translates to CSATDPFTPGGTGYYEQYF.

This clonotype occurred a few times. The V and J genes are TRBV16 and TRBJ2-2; tentatively, D is TRBD1 or TRBD2 (5 bases each). The CDR3 extends over 17 amino acids. Trimming removed 1 base at V and 3 bases at J, with 15 bases between. Germline V CDR1 and CDR2: KGHSY, FQNENV. CDR3 coding DNA: TGTGCCAGCAGCCAATTCGGGGATCTCAGGGACACCGGGGAGCTGTTTTTT. Its translation is CASSQFGDLRDTGELFF.

The chain has TRBV3-1 and TRBJ2-7; maybe TRBD2 (6 bases). V lost 8 bases and J 0 bases, leaving 14 bases between the germline ends. This CDR3 is 14 amino acids long. Per germline, CDR1 LGHDT and CDR2 YNNKEL (reference sequence). The CDR3, as DNA: TGTGCCAGCGCCGGGGACTCCTCCTCCTACGAGCAGTACTTC. It translates to CASAGDSSSYEQYF.

In this sample, this clonotype turned up many times. The rearrangement uses TRBV7-4 and TRBJ2-1; TRBD2 matches at 7 bases. This CDR3 comprises 15 residues. CDR1 SGHVT and CDR2 SQSDAQ come from the germline V gene. V lost 7 bases to trimming and J lost 3 bases; unmatched junction nucleotides: 9. The CDR3: CASIAGDTLYNEQFF. The CDR3 DNA sequence: TGTGCCAGCATCGCGGGGGATACCCTCTACAATGAGCAGTTCTTC.

The chain couples TRBV7-9 to TRBJ2-3, with TRBD2 matching over 9 bases. Trimming at V came to 1 base and at J to 3 bases, leaving 2 bases not matched to a gene. The CDR3 extends over 15 amino acids. Per germline, CDR1 SEHNR and CDR2 FQNEAQ (reference sequence). CDR3 loop: CASSLVLAGTDTQYF. The CDR3 DNA follows: TGTGCCAGCAGCTTAGTCCTAGCGGGGACAGATACGCAGTATTTT.

This clonotype has ten or more counts. The chain recombines TRBV20-1 with TRBJ2-1; no firm D call. The CDR3 totals 11 residues. The ends were cut back, 5 bases at V and 8 bases at J, with 10 bases in the middle. Germline V gene data show CDR1 as DFQATT and CDR2 as SNEGSKA (reference sequence). The CDR3 reads CSAASADEQFF. The CDR3 DNA follows: TGCAGTGCTGCTTCAGCTGATGAGCAGTTCTTC.

This chain uses TRBV28 with TRBJ2-4, with D unclear. The germline V gene has CDR1 MDHEN and CDR2 SYDVKM. CDR3 size: 16 residues. The V end was cut by 6 bases, the J end by 0 bases, with 15 bases between. This chain's CDR3 is CASSLLRESAKNIQYF. CDR3 sequence (DNA): TGTGCCAGCAGCCTGCTCCGAGAGTCAGCCAAAAACATTCAGTACTTC.

This clonotype showed up just a few times. The chain uses TRBV3-1 and TRBJ1-3, with TRBD1 matching 7 bases. J was trimmed by 9 bases and V by 1 base; bases with no gene match: 6. CDR3 length equals 14 residues. Germline V CDR1 and CDR2: LGHDT, YNNKEL (reference sequence). CDR3 nucleotides: TGTGCCAGCAGCCAAGTACAGGGGCTTCCCACCATATATTTT. It is translated as CASSQVQGLPTIYF.

The sample holds many counts of this clonotype. The chain recombines TRBV5-1 with TRBJ1-2; 7 bases map to TRBD1. Germline V gene sequence: CDR1 SGHRS, CDR2 YFSETQ. This CDR3 has 14 residues. V was pared by 4 bases and J by 6 bases, with 9 bases of the junction left unmatched. The CDR3: CASSPGGGKDGYTF. The CDR3 DNA is TGCGCCAGCAGCCCCGGAGGGGGCAAGGATGGCTACACCTTC.

This clonotype was counted many times. The chain carries TRBV7-2 and TRBJ2-1, with 14 bases that match TRBD2. CDR1 SGHTA and CDR2 FQGNSA come from the germline V gene. J gave up 8 bases and V 2 bases, and 8 bases lay outside the gene matches. The CDR3 is 17 amino acids. CDR3 DNA sequence: TGTGCCAGCAGCTTAACCGGGACTAGCGGGAGCATTTATGAGCAGTTCTTC. Translating gives CASSLTGTSGSIYEQFF.

This clonotype appeared many times. For the CDR3, the DNA is TGCAGTGCTAGGGATGCGGGACTAGCGGGAGGGACGGATACGCAGTATTTT. This encodes CSARDAGLAGGTDTQYF. V gene TRBV20-1 combines with J gene TRBJ2-3; 16 bases align to TRBD2. Germline CDR1 DFQATT, CDR2 SNEGSKA (reference sequence). V was clipped by 3 bases and J by 6 bases; unmatched bases: 9. The CDR3 extends over 17 amino acids.

With respect to this clonotype: A much more abundant neighbour one base away suggests this may be a read error. This rearrangement joins TRBV15 to TRBJ2-1, with D possibly being TRBD1 or TRBD2 (6 bases each). The CDR3 is made up of 16 amino acids. Germline loops: CDR1 LNHNV, CDR2 YYDKDF (reference sequence). Written as DNA, the CDR3 is TGTACCACCTATCCAGGAATGGGGGGCGGTTTCGGTGAGCAGTTCTTC. It translates to CTTYPGMGGGFGEQFF. Combining the CDR3 with reference TRBV15 and TRBJ2-1 gives the whole variable domain DAMVIQNPRYQVTQFGKPVTLSCSQTLNHNVMYWYQQKSSQAPKLLFHYYDKDFNNEADTPDNFQSRRPNTSFCFLDIRSPGLGDTAMYLCTTYPGMGGGFGEQFFGPGTRLTVL.

As to this clonotype: One end of the junction does not line up with germline, which may come from a read error. The rearrangement links TRBV2 to TRBJ2-5, with 9 bases matching TRBD2. Germline CDR1 is SNHLY and CDR2 is FYNNEI. CDR3 length: 15 residues. CDR3 nucleotides: TGTGCCAGCAGTGCTCCAGCGGGGGGCCAAGAGACCCAGTGCTTC. It yields the protein CASSAPAGGQETQCF.

In this sample, this clonotype turned up many times. The rearrangement links TRBV7-2 to TRBJ2-5, with D tentatively TRBD2 (6 bases). The CDR3 consists of 14 residues. Germline V gene data show CDR1 as SGHTA and CDR2 as FQGNSA. V was clipped by 5 bases and J by 1 base, with 11 bases between them. CDR3 sequence (DNA): TGTGCCAGCAGCCCGGGACTTTTCCAAGAGACCCAGTACTTC. This codes for CASSPGLFQETQYF. The variable domain in full, with the rest retrieved from reference TRBV7-2 and TRBJ2-5, is GAGVSQSPSNKVTEKGKDVELRCDPISGHTALYWYRQSLGQGLEFLIYFQGNSAPDKSGLPSDRFSAERTGGSVSTLTIQRTQQEDSAVYLCASSPGLFQETQYFGPGTRLLVL.

The chain recombines TRBV5-1 with TRBJ2-7; D possibly corresponds to TRBD1 (6 bases). Germline CDR1 is SGHRS and CDR2 is YFSETQ. The CDR3 sequence is 15 residues long. V was trimmed by 0 bases and J by 1 base, leaving 11 bases between them. CDR3 residues: CASSLADGTSYEQYF. CDR3 coding DNA: TGCGCCAGCAGCTTGGCCGACGGGACATCCTACGAGCAGTACTTC. The entire variable domain, with the rest obtained from reference TRBV5-1 and TRBJ2-7, is as follows: KAGVTQTPRYLIKTRGQQVTLSCSPISGHRSVSWYQQTPGQGLQFLFEYFSETQRNKGNFPGRFSGRQFSNSRSEMNVSTLELGDSALYLCASSLADGTSYEQYFGPGTRLTVT.